Below, 6 T cell receptor beta chains from the same sample are listed, as sequenced in a study of Tregs in tolerant kidney transplant recipients. This table comes from immunoSEQ multiplex PCR, and its TCRdb copy is limited to in-frame clones, with some not included. The listing records roughly 5,500 clones. Related graft donors supplied nonmyeloablative bone marrow transplants, and mixed chimerism was transient. Sequences were derived from CD4+ T cells from blood (PBMCs), sampled around 14 months after the transplant. These receptors originate from a human patient who received a combined kidney and bone marrow transplant. Some of the T cells may derive from the graft donor.

Details on this clone: The observed sequence ends 3 residues before the CDR3 terminus, with the missing tail filled in from the germline J gene. This rearrangement joins TRBV7-8 to TRBJ1-4, with D perhaps TRBD1 (5 bases). The CDR3 runs to 16 residues. Trimming cost V 5 bases and J 6 bases, with 19 bases left between them. Germline V gene sequence: CDR1 SGHVS, CDR2 FQNEAQ. The covered CDR3 bases are TGTGCCAGCAGCCCACTCGACCAGGGTCCGGATGAAAAA. This codes for CASSPLDQGPDEK. The entire CDR3 reads CASSPLDQGPDEKLFF. Looking up the rest from reference TRBV7-8 and TRBJ1-4 gives the full variable domain: GAGVSQSPRYKVAKRGQDVALRCDPISGHVSLFWYQQALGQGPEFLTYFQNEAQLDKSGLPSDRFFAERPEGSVSTLKIQRTQQEDSAVYLCASSPLDQGPDEKLFFGSGTQLSVL.

The CDR3 DNA, read in part, is TGCAGTGCTACCCGGGCGACGACCGGGGCTGAA. Protein: CSATRATTGAE. The CDR3 reads in full as CSATRATTGAEAFF. The genes are TRBV20-1 and TRBJ1-1, with D unclear. The missing CDR3 end, 3 residues past where the read stops, is filled in from the germline J gene. V shed 4 bases and J shed 6 bases, with 18 bases lying between them. Germline V CDR1 and CDR2: DFQATT, SNEGSKA (reference sequence). The CDR3 length is 14 residues.

Comments on this clone: At one end, the junction sequence differs from germline, possibly due to a read error. The read terminates 3 residues before the CDR3 end, so the remaining end is supplied by the germline J gene. The chain couples TRBV20-1 to TRBJ2-2; 9 bases are shared with TRBD2. Germline-derived CDR1 and CDR2 are DFQATT and SNEGSKA (reference sequence). CDR3 length equals 15 residues. CDR3 protein: CSANLRGGSTGELFF. The CDR3 DNA, read in part, is TGTAGTGCTAATTTGCGGGGGGGCTCGACCGGGGAG.

On this clone itself: The CDR3 goes on 3 residues after the read ends, and that part is filled in from the germline J gene. J is TRBJ1-5 and V is TRBV10-1, with 12 positions matching TRBD1. This CDR3 region has 18 residues. The J segment lost 2 bases and the V segment lost 4 bases, leaving 9 bases of the junction unmatched. Germline CDR1 reads WNHNN; CDR2 reads SYGVQD (reference sequence). CDR3 residues: CASSAGTGGAGGNQPQHF. CDR3 bases read: TGCGCCAGCAGTGCCGGGACAGGGGGCGCGGGGGGCAATCAGCCC.

CDR3 DNA, as far as it was read: TGTGCCAGTATCGGACAGGGGAGCTCAATGGGAAACACC. Translation: CASIGQGSSMGNT. The entire CDR3 reads CASIGQGSSMGNTIYF. J is TRBJ1-3 and V is TRBV19; the match to TRBD1 covers 9 bases. Sequencing ends 3 residues short of the CDR3 end; the germline J gene provides the rest. With V trimmed by 7 bases and J by 4 bases, 11 bases remained unmatched. This CDR3 has 16 residues. Germline CDR1 reads LNHDA; CDR2 reads SQIVND (reference sequence).

Remarks on this clone: Read data end 3 residues before the CDR3 end; the end is taken from the germline J gene. The chain links TRBV19 to TRBJ2-4; 7 nucleotides match TRBD2. The V segment lost 1 base and the J segment 0 bases; nucleotides outside the gene matches: 6. Per the germline V gene, CDR1 is LNHDA and CDR2 is SQIVND (reference sequence). The CDR3 consists of 17 residues. CDR3 DNA, as far as it was read: TGTGCCAGTAGTATAGGGGAAGGGAGGGGAGCCAAAAACATT. The encoded protein is CASSIGEGRGAKNI. The CDR3, in full, reads CASSIGEGRGAKNIQYF.